These T cell receptor beta chains were read from a single sample in a study of persistence of HIV-infected CD4 T cells. TCRdb's copy holds only in-frame clones and misses some; the assay was immunoSEQ multiplex PCR. The sample has 45,000 or so clones, about 90% seen once; the top ten hold over 3%. Antigens of these TCRs are unknown. Material: CD4+ T cells sorted from PBMCs after approximately 19-hour stimulation, obtained from a patient who received antiretroviral therapy. Receptors originate from an adult woman with HIV who was CMV-seropositive. CDR3s include the opening cysteine and the closing phenylalanine or tryptophan. D genes are given only for firm matches. A row's size may be missing; if present it is once, few, many or a size class.

v_gene	d_gene	j_gene	abundance	CDR3nt	CDR3aa
TRBV15	NA	TRBJ1-1	NA	TGTGCCACCAGCAGAGATATGGCCACTGAAGCTTTCTTT	CATSRDMATEAFF
TRBV5-6	TRBD2	TRBJ2-7	NA	TGTGCCAGCAGCTTGACTAGCGGGAGGAGCTCCTACGAGCAGTACTTC	CASSLTSGRSSYEQYF
TRBV18	TRBD1	TRBJ1-1	NA	TGTGCCAGCTCAGGTAAACAGGGGGCGAGCACTGAAGCTTTCTTT	CASSGKQGASTEAFF
TRBV5-8	TRBD1	TRBJ2-7	NA	TGTGCCAGCAGCCGAAGGGACAGTTCCTCCTACGAGCAGTACTTC	CASSRRDSSSYEQYF
TRBV7-2	NA	TRBJ1-5	NA	TGTGCCAGCAGCCCCGAGTTGAGATCGGGGCAGCCCCAGCATTTT	CASSPELRSGQPQHF
TRBV28	TRBD1	TRBJ2-2	NA	TGTGCCAGCACCACCCGTTTGGGCCGGACAGGGAACACCGGGGAGCTGTTTTTT	CASTTRLGRTGNTGELFF
TRBV6-5	NA	TRBJ2-1	NA	TGTGCCAGCAGTTACTCGCCCGGGATCGGAAATGAGCAGTTCTTC	CASSYSPGIGNEQFF
TRBV5-1	NA	TRBJ2-2	NA	TGCGCCAGCAGCTCCCCCTCCGGGATGGCCGGGGAGCTGTTTTTT	CASSSPSGMAGELFF
TRBV19	TRBD1	TRBJ1-1	NA	TGTGCCAGTAGTGCCGGGACAGCGAACACTGAAGCTTTCTTT	CASSAGTANTEAFF
TRBV5-1	NA	TRBJ1-3	NA	TGCGCCAGGCCCCCCGGGGAAGAGGACATAGGCTCGGTCTCGGGAAACACCATATATTTT	CARPPGEEDIGSVSGNTIYF
TRBV6-1	NA	TRBJ2-1	NA	TGTGCCAGCAGTGAGGGGAGTAGGAATGAGCAGTTCTTC	CASSEGSRNEQFF
TRBV2	NA	TRBJ2-5	NA	TGTGCCAGCAGTGAGGTTGGGACTCGACAAGAGACCCAGTACTTC	CASSEVGTRQETQYF
TRBV11-3	TRBD1	TRBJ2-5	NA	TGTGCCAGCGCCCCGGGACAGGGGGGCCTACAAGAGACCCAGTACTTC	CASAPGQGGLQETQYF
TRBV7-2	TRBD2	TRBJ2-5	NA	TGTGCCAGCAGCTCCCCCGCGGGACTAGCGGCAAACTTTCAAGAGACCCAGTACTTC	CASSSPAGLAANFQETQYF
TRBV18	NA	TRBJ2-7	few	TGTGCCAGCTCACCACCCGGGACACCCTACGAGCAGTACTTC	CASSPPGTPYEQYF
TRBV15	TRBD1	TRBJ2-4	NA	TGTGCCACCAGCAGAGATAGGGCACAGGGGGCCCGATTCTTTCAGTACTTC	CATSRDRAQGARFFQYF
TRBV6-1	NA	TRBJ2-4	once	TGTGCCAGCAGTGACGAGGGGCTGGGCATTCAGTACTTC	CASSDEGLGIQYF
TRBV6-2/TRBV6-3	NA	TRBJ2-7	once	TGTGCCAGCACCCCATTGGTAGTAGCAACGGCCTACGAGCAGTACTTC	CASTPLVVATAYEQYF
TRBV18	NA	TRBJ2-3	NA	TGTGCCAGCTCACCACCGACGGTCACAGATACGCAGTATTTT	CASSPPTVTDTQYF
TRBV19	TRBD2	TRBJ2-5	NA	TGTGCCAGTAGGCCTCCGGGGGGAGAGACCCAGTACTTC	CASRPPGGETQYF
TRBV10-3	TRBD1	TRBJ2-7	NA	TGTGCCATCAGTGGGACCTTAGGACAGGGGATAACCTACGAGCAGTACTTC	CAISGTLGQGITYEQYF
TRBV7-2	NA	TRBJ2-5	NA	TGTGCCAGCAGCTCAACCAGGACTGTGAGGGAGACCCAGTACTTC	CASSSTRTVRETQYF
TRBV6-2/TRBV6-3	NA	TRBJ2-1	NA	TGTGCCAGCAGCCAGGGAAGGAATGAGCAGTTCTTC	CASSQGRNEQFF
TRBV10-3	NA	TRBJ2-1	NA	TGTGCCATCAGCCCCCGGGGGGGGACAGTCTCCTACAATGAGCAGTTCTTC	CAISPRGGTVSYNEQFF
TRBV9	NA	TRBJ1-1	NA	TGTGCCAGCAGCGTAGGGGGTGGGGCAGTCTGGAACACTGAAGCTTTCTTT	CASSVGGGAVWNTEAFF
TRBV18	NA	TRBJ1-1	NA	TGTGCCAGCTCGACAGATATGAACACTGAAGCTTTCTTT	CASSTDMNTEAFF
TRBV6-5	NA	TRBJ1-1	NA	TGTGCCAGCAGCCTTTGGGGGGGGAGAACTGAAGCTTTCTTT	CASSLWGGRTEAFF
TRBV18	TRBD1	TRBJ1-5	NA	TGTGCCAGCTCACCAGGGACAGGGGGGAATCAGCCCCAGCATTTT	CASSPGTGGNQPQHF
TRBV7-6	NA	TRBJ2-2	NA	TGTGCCAGCAGCTTAGACAACACCGGGGAGCTGTTTTTT	CASSLDNTGELFF
TRBV7-6	NA	TRBJ2-5	NA	TGTGCCAGCAGCTTAGGGGGGGTACAGGGGACCCAGTACTTC	CASSLGGVQGTQYF
TRBV10-2	NA	TRBJ1-1	NA	TGCGCCAGCAGAGGACCCATAATCGGCACTGAAGCTTTCTTT	CASRGPIIGTEAFF